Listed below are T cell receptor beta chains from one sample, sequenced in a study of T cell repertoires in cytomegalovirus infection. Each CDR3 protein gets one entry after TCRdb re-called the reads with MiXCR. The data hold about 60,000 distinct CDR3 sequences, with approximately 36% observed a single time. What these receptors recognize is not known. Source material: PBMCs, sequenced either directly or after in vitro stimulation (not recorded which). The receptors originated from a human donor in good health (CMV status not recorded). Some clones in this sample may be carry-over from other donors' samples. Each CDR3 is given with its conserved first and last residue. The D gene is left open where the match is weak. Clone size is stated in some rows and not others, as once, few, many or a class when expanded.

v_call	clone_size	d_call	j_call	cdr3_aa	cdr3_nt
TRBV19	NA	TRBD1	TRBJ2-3	CASSRWDRASTDTQYF	TGTGCCAGTAGCCGATGGGACAGGGCTAGCACAGATACGCAGTATTTT
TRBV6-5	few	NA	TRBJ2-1	CASSYAPGTLNEQFF	TGTGCCAGCAGTTACGCCCCCGGGACCTTAAATGAGCAGTTCTTC
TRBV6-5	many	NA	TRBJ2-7	CASSYSWGDYEQYF	TGTGCCAGCAGTTACTCTTGGGGGGACTACGAGCAGTACTTC
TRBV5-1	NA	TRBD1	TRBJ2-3	CASNTGEGVTDTQYF	TGCGCCAGCAACACAGGGGAAGGTGTAACAGATACGCAGTATTTT
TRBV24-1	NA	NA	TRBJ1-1	CATSDFRKHTEAFF	TGTGCCACCAGTGACTTTCGGAAGCACACTGAAGCTTTCTTT
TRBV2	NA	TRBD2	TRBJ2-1	CASSLTSGDNEQFF	TGTGCCAGCAGCTTGACTAGCGGGGACAATGAGCAGTTCTTC
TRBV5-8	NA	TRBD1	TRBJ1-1	CASSPRQGTEAFF	TGTGCCAGCAGCCCTAGACAGGGCACTGAAGCTTTCTTT
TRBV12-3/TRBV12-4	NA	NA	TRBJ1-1	CASSLSPTEAFF	TGTGCCAGCAGTTTATCCCCCACTGAAGCTTTCTTT
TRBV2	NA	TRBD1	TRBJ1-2	CASRRQGTYGYTF	TGTGCCAGCCGCCGACAGGGAACCTATGGCTACACCTTC
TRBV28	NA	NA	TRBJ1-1	CASSSGEYTEAFF	TGTGCCAGCAGTTCCGGGGAATACACTGAAGCTTTCTTT
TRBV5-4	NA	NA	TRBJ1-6	CASTTGGLGVNSPLHF	TGTGCCAGCACCACCGGTGGGCTTGGGGTTAATTCACCCCTCCACTTT
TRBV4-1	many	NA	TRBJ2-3	CASSQVQGYSGSQYF	TGCGCCAGCAGCCAAGTACAAGGTTACTCAGGGTCGCAGTATTTT
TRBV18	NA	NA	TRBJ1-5	CASSPSGDQPQHF	TGTGCCAGCTCACCATCCGGGGATCAGCCCCAGCATTTT
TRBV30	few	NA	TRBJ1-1	CAWDGASGTEAFF	TGTGCCTGGGACGGTGCCTCGGGCACTGAAGCTTTCTTT
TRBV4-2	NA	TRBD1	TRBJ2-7	CASSQDWTGGLRVGEQYF	TGTGCCAGCAGCCAAGATTGGACAGGGGGCTTAAGGGTCGGAGAGCAGTACTTC
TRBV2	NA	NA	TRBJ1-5	CASHRDLGSNQPQHF	TGTGCCAGCCACAGGGATTTAGGTAGCAATCAGCCCCAGCATTTT
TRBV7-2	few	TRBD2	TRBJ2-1	CASSLAGGGGVSFF	TGTGCCAGCAGCTTAGCGGGAGGCGGGGGGGTCTCCTTCTTC
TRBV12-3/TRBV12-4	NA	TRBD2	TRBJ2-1	CASSSSGVPSGRGRNEQFF	TGTGCCAGCAGTTCGTCCGGGGTCCCTAGCGGGAGGGGGCGGAATGAGCAGTTCTTC
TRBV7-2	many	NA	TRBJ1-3	CASSRSLHRVGNTIYF	TGTGCCAGCAGTCGCTCGCTACACAGGGTTGGAAACACCATATATTTT
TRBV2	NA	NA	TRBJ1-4	CASSYMEKLFF	TGTGCCAGCAGCTACATGGAAAAACTGTTTTTT
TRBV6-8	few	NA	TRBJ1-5	CASGRTARADSNQPQHF	TGTGCCAGCGGACGGACAGCAAGAGCCGATAGCAATCAGCCCCAGCATTTT
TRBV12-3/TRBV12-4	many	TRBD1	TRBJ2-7	CASSLVGQGLTEQYF	TGTGCCAGCAGTTTAGTAGGACAGGGGCTTACCGAGCAGTACTTC
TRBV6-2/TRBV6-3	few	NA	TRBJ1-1	CASRARRLLDTEAFF	TGTGCCAGCAGGGCCAGGAGGTTACTCGACACTGAAGCTTTCTTT
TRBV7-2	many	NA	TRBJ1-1	CASSQSRRGATFF	TGTGCCAGCAGCCAATCGAGGAGGGGGGCAACTTTCTTT
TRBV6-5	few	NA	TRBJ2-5	CASSYDGDFEETQYF	TGTGCCAGCAGTTACGACGGGGACTTTGAAGAGACCCAGTACTTC
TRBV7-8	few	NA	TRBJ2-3	CASRRRPVGTTSTDTQYF	TGTGCCAGCAGAAGAAGGCCGGTCGGAACCACTAGCACAGATACGCAGTATTTT
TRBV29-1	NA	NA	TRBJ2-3	CSAYGDLNTDTQYF	TGCAGTGCCTATGGGGACTTAAACACAGATACGCAGTATTTT
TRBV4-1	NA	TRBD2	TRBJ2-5	CASSQDLMPTSGKETQYF	TGCGCCAGCAGCCAAGATCTCATGCCGACTAGCGGAAAAGAGACCCAGTACTTC
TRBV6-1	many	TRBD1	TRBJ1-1	CASSEYRGLTEAFF	TGTGCCAGCAGTGAATACAGGGGGCTAACTGAAGCTTTCTTT
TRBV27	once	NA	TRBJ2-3	CASSLAWDSTDTQYF	TGTGCCAGCAGTCTGGCCTGGGACAGCACAGATACGCAGTATTTT
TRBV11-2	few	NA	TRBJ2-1	CASSSYRVSDYNEQFF	TGTGCCAGCAGCTCATACAGGGTATCGGACTACAATGAGCAGTTCTTC
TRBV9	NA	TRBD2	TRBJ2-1	CASSVGTSGRNNEQFF	TGTGCCAGCAGCGTAGGGACTAGCGGGAGGAACAATGAGCAGTTCTTC
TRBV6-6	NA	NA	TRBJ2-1	CASSYRARGASAYNEQFF	TGTGCCAGCAGTTACCGGGCCCGGGGGGCTAGCGCCTACAATGAGCAGTTCTTC
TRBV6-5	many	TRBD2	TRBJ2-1	CASSYSLADYNEQFF	TGTGCCAGCAGTTACAGCCTAGCGGACTACAATGAGCAGTTCTTC